This TCR beta chain is drawn from a study of blood T cell repertoires in COVID-19. CDR3 length: 14 residues. V lost 3 bases and J 1 base, leaving 10 bases between the germline ends. Germline V gene sequence: CDR1 SEHNR, CDR2 FQNEAQ (reference sequence). The data were produced by immunoSEQ multiplex PCR, yet TCRdb's version contains in-frame clones alone and is incomplete. This sample has around 320,000 clones, with under 90% found just once. Sequences were obtained from PBMCs or T cells enriched from blood (not recorded which). The rearrangement uses TRBV7-9 and TRBJ2-7, with D possibly matching TRBD2 (6 bases). The sequence came from a woman aged 45-59 years who had been exposed to COVID-19. CDR3 region: CASSFGGASYEQYF. CDR3 DNA sequence: TGTGCCAGCAGCTTCGGGGGAGCATCCTACGAGCAGTACTTC.